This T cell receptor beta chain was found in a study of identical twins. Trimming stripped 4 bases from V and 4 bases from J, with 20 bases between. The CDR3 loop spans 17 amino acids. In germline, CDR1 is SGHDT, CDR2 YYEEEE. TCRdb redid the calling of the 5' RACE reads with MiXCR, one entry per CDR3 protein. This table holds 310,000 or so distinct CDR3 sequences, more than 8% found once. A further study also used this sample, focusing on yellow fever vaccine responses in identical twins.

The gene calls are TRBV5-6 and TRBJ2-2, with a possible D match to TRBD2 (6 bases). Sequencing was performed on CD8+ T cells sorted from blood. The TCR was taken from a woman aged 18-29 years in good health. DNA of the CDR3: TGTGCCAGCAGCGTCTACCGGGACTGGCCGCCCACCGGGGAGCTGTTTTTT. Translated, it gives CASSVYRDWPPTGELFF.